A single sample gave rise to the 27 T cell receptor beta chains below, sequenced in a study of T cell responses to AZD1222 COVID-19 vaccine. Sequencing used immunoSEQ multiplex PCR; TCRdb keeps in-frame clones, though not all of them. The profile shows 130,000 or so clones, 89% of them singletons. The material sequenced was peripheral blood, taken on day 0 of AZD1222 vaccination. All receptors come from an adult in good health.

The chain recombines TRBV2 with TRBJ2-3; TRBD2 agrees at 12 bases. The junction had 13 bases not matched to a gene; V was cut back by 4 bases and J by 2 bases. Per the germline V gene, CDR1 is SNHLY and CDR2 is FYNNEI. The CDR3 loop spans 19 amino acids. This CDR3 is CASSALAGGPPRSTDTQYF. The CDR3 DNA reads TGTGCCAGCAGTGCTCTAGCGGGAGGGCCCCCCAGGTCCACAGATACGCAGTATTTT.

J is TRBJ1-4 and V is TRBV28, with D possibly TRBD1 on 5 matching bases. The CDR3 is 12 residues long. Trimming cost V 6 bases and J 15 bases, with 17 bases left between them. CDR1 and CDR2 (germline): MDHEN, SYDVKM. CDR3 loop: CASSSVPRGVFF. As DNA, the CDR3 is TGTGCCAGCAGCTCGGTTCCCCGGGGGGTGTTTTTT.

This chain connects TRBV11-1 to TRBJ2-7; D gene unclear. This CDR3 has 11 residues. Trimming stripped 4 bases from V and 1 base from J, with 2 bases between. Germline CDR1 reads SGHAT; CDR2 reads FQDESV (reference sequence). The CDR3 is CASSSSYEQYF. In DNA form, the CDR3 reads TGTGCCAGCAGCTCGTCCTACGAGCAGTACTTC.

J is TRBJ1-5 and V is TRBV15; D gene uncertain. CDR3 length: 15 residues. Germline V gene lookup returns CDR1 LNHNV and CDR2 YYDKDF (reference sequence). Trimming shortened V by 0 bases and J by 6 bases, and 12 bases separated the two germline ends. The chain's CDR3 is CATSRDKAGGQPQHF. CDR3 nucleotides: TGTGCCACCAGCAGAGATAAAGCCGGAGGTCAGCCCCAGCATTTT.

V and J are TRBV19 and TRBJ2-1, with D maybe TRBD2 (6 bases). Germline CDR1 LNHDA, CDR2 SQIVND (reference sequence). This CDR3 is 11 amino acids long. The V end lost 4 bases, the J end lost 8 bases, and 6 bases lay between the germline ends. This CDR3 is CASSRGDEQFF. The CDR3 coding sequence is TGTGCCAGTAGTAGGGGGGATGAGCAGTTCTTC. Full variable domain (missing parts from reference TRBV19 and TRBJ2-1): DGGITQSPKYLFRKEGQNVTLSCEQNLNHDAMYWYRQDPGQGLRLIYYSQIVNDFQKGDIAEGYSVSREKKESFPLTVTSAQKNPTAFYLCASSRGDEQFFGPGTRLTVL.

The genes are TRBV5-6 and TRBJ2-7, with D possibly being TRBD2 (5 bases). Trimming stripped 1 base from V and 2 bases from J, with 10 bases between. CDR1 and CDR2 from the germline V gene are SGHDT and YYEEEE. The CDR3 covers 14 residues. The CDR3 DNA reads TGTGCCAGCAGCTTGTCTTTGGGAGCCTACGAGCAGTACTTC. Residues: CASSLSLGAYEQYF.

The J gene is TRBJ2-7, the V gene TRBV7-8; D assignment may be TRBD1 or TRBD2 (5 bases each). V was trimmed by 1 base and J by 2 bases, leaving 9 bases between them. The CDR3 has 14 residues. In germline, CDR1 is SGHVS, CDR2 FQNEAQ. CDR3 sequence reads: CASSLGDRTYEQYF. DNA of the CDR3: TGTGCCAGCAGCTTAGGGGACCGAACCTACGAGCAGTACTTC.

This clone was seen a single time. The CDR3 region has the DNA TGTGCCAGCAGCTTGAGAAGGTCTCTAAGGGATTCACCCCTCCACTTT. It is translated as CASSLRRSLRDSPLHF. J is TRBJ1-6 and V is TRBV5-6; D gene ambiguous. The CDR3 covers 16 residues. CDR1 and CDR2 from the germline V gene are SGHDT and YYEEEE. V dropped 1 base and J dropped 8 bases, with 16 bases sitting between them. The full variable domain, in which reference TRBV5-6 and TRBJ1-6 provide the parts outside the CDR3, is DAGVTQSPTHLIKTRGQQVTLRCSPKSGHDTVSWYQQALGQGPQFIFQYYEEEERQRGNFPDRFSGHQFPNYSSELNVNALLLGDSALYLCASSLRRSLRDSPLHFGNGTRLTVT.

This clone was seen only a few times. The chain uses TRBV18 and TRBJ2-5, with TRBD2 identical over 15 bases. CDR1 is KGHSH, CDR2 LQKENI, per germline. The CDR3 contains 18 residues. V shed 4 bases and J 2 bases; nucleotides not matched to a gene: 8. CDR3 residues: CASSRPGLAGGLQETQYF. CDR3 DNA sequence: TGTGCCAGCTCACGCCCGGGACTAGCGGGGGGCCTACAAGAGACCCAGTACTTC.

This clone showed up just a few times. The chain joins TRBV11-2 to TRBJ1-1; 9 nucleotides line up with TRBD1. The CDR3 is 14 amino acids. The germline gives CDR1 SGHAT, CDR2 FQNNGV. V dropped 5 bases and J dropped 3; count of bases not matched to a gene: 4. For the CDR3, the DNA is TGTGCCAGCAGCCAGTGGACAGGGGACACTGAAGCTTTCTTT. As protein: CASSQWTGDTEAFF.

The genes are TRBV3-1 (or the pseudogene TRBV3-2) and TRBJ1-3; TRBD1 aligns across 9 bases. The CDR3 extends over 16 amino acids. From germline, CDR1 is LGHDT and CDR2 YNNKEL (reference sequence). The V and J ends lost 4 bases and 4 bases, in that order; junction bases with no gene match: 8. In DNA form, the CDR3 reads TGTGCCAGCAGCCTTACAGGGGGCGCGGGAGGAAACACCATATATTTT. The encoded protein is CASSLTGGAGGNTIYF.

This clone has only one observation. V is TRBV18 and J is TRBJ1-5, with D hard to call. Germline CDR1 reads KGHSH; CDR2 reads LQKENI. The length of the CDR3 is 13 residues. V lost 1 base, J lost 2 bases, and 3 bases lay in between. CDR3 DNA: TGTGCCAGCTCACCACAAGGCAATCAGCCCCAGCATTTT. Translation: CASSPQGNQPQHF.

The genes are TRBV29-1 and TRBJ2-1, with D possibly called TRBD1 or TRBD2 (5 bases each). Deletions cut 6 bases from V and 8 bases from J, with 17 bases between. This CDR3 is 13 amino acids long. Germline loops: CDR1 SQVTM, CDR2 ANQGSEA. CDR3 region: CSVGDGGPYEQFF. The CDR3 DNA is TGCAGCGTCGGGGACGGCGGGCCTTATGAGCAGTTCTTC.

This chain joins TRBV6-5 and TRBJ1-2; D not resolved. Germline lookup yields CDR1 MNHEY and CDR2 SVGAGI. This CDR3 region has 13 residues. V lost 2 bases to trimming and J lost 6 bases, with 10 bases between them. CDR3 protein: CASSYRGFDGYTF. In nucleotides, the CDR3 is TGTGCCAGCAGTTACCGGGGTTTTGATGGCTACACCTTC.

CDR3 nucleotides: TGCGCCAGCAGCTTGGTTGGTGGGGTTTCGAGCTCCTACAATGAGCAGTTCTTC. This codes for CASSLVGGVSSSYNEQFF. The rearrangement joins TRBV5-1 to TRBJ2-1; D is undetermined. The CDR3 runs 18 residues. V was shortened by 0 bases and J by 0 bases, with 16 bases between the two germline ends. Per the germline V gene, CDR1 is SGHRS and CDR2 is YFSETQ. Together with reference TRBV5-1 and TRBJ2-1, the CDR3 gives the full variable domain: KAGVTQTPRYLIKTRGQQVTLSCSPISGHRSVSWYQQTPGQGLQFLFEYFSETQRNKGNFPGRFSGRQFSNSRSEMNVSTLELGDSALYLCASSLVGGVSSSYNEQFFGPGTRLTVL.

This clone showed up just once. This chain links TRBV6-5 with TRBJ1-2, with 11 nucleotides matching TRBD1. This CDR3 is 13 amino acids long. The germline V gene has CDR1 MNHEY and CDR2 SVGAGI. Trimming at V came to 6 bases and at J to 8 bases, leaving 5 bases not matched to a gene. CDR3 region: CASRGQGAKGYTF. CDR3 in DNA: TGTGCCAGCAGAGGACAGGGGGCGAAGGGCTACACCTTC.

CDR3 nucleotide sequence: TGTGCCAGCAGACCCCCGGGGCGCCCCAACTATGGCTACACCTTC. Its protein product is CASRPPGRPNYGYTF. The genes are TRBV6-5 and TRBJ1-2, with a weak D call TRBD1 (5 bases). Trimming removed 6 bases from V and 2 bases from J, with 16 bases in between. Germline lookup yields CDR1 MNHEY and CDR2 SVGAGI. This CDR3 is 15 amino acids long.

The rearrangement links TRBV2 to TRBJ1-2, with 8 positions matching TRBD1. Germline CDR1 and CDR2: SNHLY and FYNNEI. The CDR3 loop spans 18 amino acids. V shed 6 bases, J shed 1 base, and the junction held 16 bases outside the gene matches. The CDR3 sequence: CASSAGTGSTNFNYGYTF. CDR3 nucleotides: TGTGCCAGCAGCGCCGGGACAGGCTCGACTAATTTTAACTATGGCTACACCTTC.

The chain recombines TRBV7-9 with TRBJ1-4; no reliable D call. V lost 3 bases and J lost 8, with 13 bases in between. In germline, CDR1 is SEHNR, CDR2 FQNEAQ (reference sequence). This CDR3 contains 14 residues. In nucleotides, the CDR3 is TGTGCCAGCAGCTTTTACGGACCCGACGAAAAACTGTTTTTT. Translating it yields CASSFYGPDEKLFF.

This clone was recorded once. One end of the junction does not line up with germline, which may come from a read error. In nucleotides, the CDR3 is TGTGCCAGCCGAACCGATAGCGGGGGGCGTAACTTC. Translating it yields CASRTDSGGRNF. V gene TRBV6-6 combines with J gene TRBJ2-7, with 10 bases lining up with TRBD2. Germline CDR1 and CDR2: MNHNY and SVGAGI (reference sequence). CDR3 length: 12 residues.

The rearrangement links TRBV28 to TRBJ1-2; a weak D match, TRBD1 (5 bases). Germline loops: CDR1 MDHEN, CDR2 SYDVKM. Trimming pared 2 bases from V and 12 bases from J, leaving 10 bases between. There are 11 residues in the CDR3. The CDR3 DNA is TGTGCCAGCAGTTTAAGGGGAGAAAACACCTTC. The encoded protein is CASSLRGENTF.

J is TRBJ1-1 and V is TRBV12-3 or TRBV12-4; D unclear. The CDR3 extends over 12 amino acids. V was trimmed by 1 base and J by 3 bases, leaving 3 bases between them. The CDR3 coding sequence is TGTGCCAGCAGTTTAGGGTACACTGAAGCTTTCTTT. Translating gives CASSLGYTEAFF.

V gene TRBV7-3 combines with J gene TRBJ1-1; D remains ambiguous. V gave up 5 bases and J gave up 2 bases, with 9 bases separating them. This CDR3 has 13 amino acids. Germline V gene sequence: CDR1 SGHTA, CDR2 FQGTGA. CDR3 in DNA: TGTGCCAGCAGCGTCGACGGTAACACTGAAGCTTTCTTT. Translated, it gives CASSVDGNTEAFF.

The V and J genes are TRBV30 and TRBJ2-7; D perhaps matches TRBD2 (5 bases). The V end lost 4 bases, the J end lost 5 bases, and 15 bases lay between the germline ends. CDR1 and CDR2 (germline): GTSNPN, SVGIG (reference sequence). There are 13 residues in the CDR3. The CDR3, as DNA: TGTGCCTGGACCCTTAGAGGGTGGGACGAGCAGTACTTC. As protein: CAWTLRGWDEQYF. Full variable domain (missing parts from reference TRBV30 and TRBJ2-7): SQTIHQWPATLVQPVGSPLSLECTVEGTSNPNLYWYRQAAGRGLQLLFYSVGIGQISSEVPQNLSASRPQDRQFILSSKKLLLSDSGFYLCAWTLRGWDEQYFGPGTRLTVT.

The CDR3 DNA reads as TGTGCCAGCAGTTACTCCAACTCCGGGGAGCTGTTTTTT. It translates to CASSYSNSGELFF. The rearrangement links TRBV6-6 to TRBJ2-2, with unresolved D. CDR1 is MNHNY, CDR2 SVGAGI, per germline (reference sequence). Trimming took 0 bases from V and 6 from J, leaving 5 bases between them. The CDR3 extends over 13 amino acids.

This chain connects TRBV28 to TRBJ1-5; D is unclear. CDR1 and CDR2 (germline): MDHEN, SYDVKM. The ends were cut back, 6 bases at V and 3 bases at J, with 15 bases in the middle. There are 15 residues in the CDR3. This chain's CDR3 is CASSLRSGFNQPQHF. CDR3 DNA sequence: TGTGCCAGCAGCCTTAGGTCCGGGTTCAATCAGCCCCAGCATTTT.

This chain connects TRBV7-2 to TRBJ2-1; D call uncertain. The CDR3 totals 12 residues. Trimming stripped 5 bases from V and 3 bases from J, with 5 bases between. CDR1 SGHTA and CDR2 FQGNSA come from the germline V gene. Written as DNA, the CDR3 is TGTGCCAGCAGCCGAGACTACAATGAGCAGTTCTTC. It codes for CASSRDYNEQFF.